The 31 T cell receptor beta chains in this list originate from one sample, sequenced in a study of PD-1 blockade in mismatch repair-deficient tumors. Some clones are missing from TCRdb's copy, which holds only in-frame ones; the method was immunoSEQ multiplex PCR. The sample yields tens of thousands of clones, almost 80% seen once. The sequenced sample was peripheral blood, obtained 2 weeks after starting pembrolizumab. Receptors originate from an adult with mismatch repair-deficient cancer.

This chain links TRBV6-1 with TRBJ2-2, with D possibly TRBD2 on 6 matching bases. V was shortened by 6 bases and J by 2 bases, with 13 bases between the two germline ends. The CDR3 extends over 15 amino acids. CDR1 and CDR2 (germline): MNHNS, SASEGT. CDR3 residues: CASRGRGSNTGELFF. The CDR3 DNA follows: TGTGCCAGCAGGGGACGGGGGAGCAACACCGGGGAGCTGTTTTTT.

The chain couples TRBV2 to TRBJ1-5; D perhaps matches TRBD1 (6 bases). Germline V CDR1 and CDR2: SNHLY, FYNNEI. The CDR3 covers 14 residues. V dropped 5 bases and J dropped 0 bases, with 8 bases sitting between them. CDR3 region: CASSRTDSNQPQHF. The CDR3 DNA sequence: TGTGCCAGCAGTCGGACAGATAGCAATCAGCCCCAGCATTTT.

V gene TRBV18 combines with J gene TRBJ2-5; D possibly corresponds to TRBD2 (5 bases). CDR3 size: 14 residues. CDR1 and CDR2 (germline): KGHSH, LQKENI. Trimming stripped 3 bases from V and 5 bases from J, with 13 bases between. Written as DNA, the CDR3 is TGTGCCAGCTCACCGAGCGGTAATGTTGAGACCCAGTACTTC. Residues: CASSPSGNVETQYF. Together with reference TRBV18 and TRBJ2-5, the CDR3 gives the full variable domain: NAGVMQNPRHLVRRRGQEARLRCSPMKGHSHVYWYRQLPEEGLKFMVYLQKENIIDESGMPKERFSAEFPKEGPSILRIQQVVRGDSAAYFCASSPSGNVETQYFGPGTRLLVL.

The chain recombines TRBV6-7 with TRBJ1-2; D call uncertain. TRBV6-7 is labeled an ORF, and its function is uncertain. V gave up 7 bases and J gave up 5 bases, with 11 bases separating them. The CDR3 consists of 12 residues. The CDR3 protein is CASIRTEYGYTF. Here the CDR3 DNA reads TGTGCCAGCATTCGGACGGAATATGGCTACACCTTC.

The J gene is TRBJ1-1, the V gene TRBV6-5, with 7 bases fitting TRBD1. V shed 6 bases, J shed 6 bases, and the junction held 4 bases outside the gene matches. Per the germline V gene, CDR1 is MNHEY and CDR2 is SVGAGI. CDR3 size: 12 residues. CDR3 DNA: TGTGCCAGCAGCTTCGGGACAGCTGAAGCTTTCTTT. Its protein is CASSFGTAEAFF.

The V and J genes are TRBV10-3 and TRBJ1-2; 7 bases fit TRBD1. This CDR3 has 15 amino acids. CDR1 is ENHRY and CDR2 is SYGVKD in the germline V gene. After removal of 4 bases from V and 8 bases from J, the junction contained 13 bases not matched to a gene. The CDR3 loop reads CAISAQQGFLSGYTF. The CDR3 DNA reads TGTGCCATCAGTGCCCAACAGGGGTTTCTTTCGGGCTACACCTTC.

This clone was picked up one time. The rearrangement joins TRBV6-1 to TRBJ2-1, with 12 bases matching TRBD2. Germline values: CDR1 MNHNS, CDR2 SASEGT. V lost 5 bases, J lost 4 bases, and 3 bases stayed unmatched. This CDR3 has 15 amino acids. CDR3: CASSTTSGSYNEQFF. The CDR3, as DNA: TGTGCCAGCAGTACGACTAGCGGGAGTTACAATGAGCAGTTCTTC.

The chain joins TRBV6-1 to TRBJ1-1, with D unclear. CDR3 size: 12 residues. Between the trimmed V and J ends, which lost 6 bases and 2 bases, there was a span of 7 bases. Germline V lookup: CDR1 MNHNS, CDR2 SASEGT. The CDR3 DNA follows: TGTGCCAGCAGACGGGGAAACACTGAAGCTTTCTTT. Its protein is CASRRGNTEAFF.

This chain links TRBV4-1 with TRBJ2-7; TRBD1 or TRBD2 may be the D gene (5 bases each). Germline CDR1 reads MGHRA; CDR2 reads YSYEKL. This CDR3 has 14 amino acids. The V end lost 1 base, the J end lost 3 bases, and 10 bases lay between the germline ends. CDR3 sequence reads: CASSQGEGNYEQYF. In DNA, the CDR3 is TGCGCCAGCAGCCAAGGAGAGGGGAACTACGAGCAGTACTTC.

This sequence joins TRBV28 and TRBJ2-2; D might be TRBD1 or TRBD2, each matching 5 bases. The CDR3 is 17 residues long. Trimming left V 5 bases short and J 3 bases short, with 19 bases between. Per the germline V gene, CDR1 is MDHEN and CDR2 is SYDVKM. CDR3 region: CASSPTPGTRYTGELFF. The CDR3 DNA reads as TGTGCCAGCAGTCCCACCCCCGGGACCAGGTACACCGGGGAGCTGTTTTTT. The whole variable domain, remainder taken from reference TRBV28 and TRBJ2-2, is DVKVTQSSRYLVKRTGEKVFLECVQDMDHENMFWYRQDPGLGLRLIYFSYDVKMKEKGDIPEGYSVSREKKERFSLILESASTNQTSMYLCASSPTPGTRYTGELFFGEGSRLTVL.

The J gene is TRBJ2-2, the V gene TRBV19; D is uncertain. The CDR3 is 13 residues long. Germline CDR1 reads LNHDA; CDR2 reads SQIVND (reference sequence). Between the trimmed V and J ends, which lost 3 bases and 7 bases, there was a span of 9 bases. In DNA form, the CDR3 reads TGTGCCAGTAGTATGAAAGGCGGCGGGGAGCTGTTTTTT. It translates to CASSMKGGGELFF.

This sequence joins TRBV7-3 and TRBJ2-3, with 7 positions matching TRBD1. Germline CDR1 and CDR2: SGHTA and FQGTGA. Trimming cost V 4 bases and J 0 bases; bases outside gene matches: 1. The CDR3 runs 14 residues. DNA of the CDR3: TGTGCCAGCAGCTCGGGACAGAGCACAGATACGCAGTATTTT. Protein product: CASSSGQSTDTQYF.

The chain carries TRBV11-3 and TRBJ2-1; TRBD2 is a possible D gene (5 bases). Germline values: CDR1 SGHNT, CDR2 YENEEA. There are 15 residues in the CDR3. V lost 5 bases to trimming and J lost 5 bases, with 16 bases between them. For the CDR3, the DNA is TGTGCCAGCAGCCGTAGCCGGGGTTCTGACAATGAGCAGTTCTTC. Protein product: CASSRSRGSDNEQFF.

The V and J genes are TRBV5-6 and TRBJ2-7, with D perhaps TRBD2 (6 bases). The germline CDR1 and CDR2 sequences are SGHDT and YYEEEE. Trimming took 7 bases from V and 2 from J, leaving 16 bases between them. This CDR3 is 14 amino acids long. The CDR3 DNA reads as TGTGCCAGCGCCGGGGGTTATTGGACCTACGAGCAGTACTTC. Protein product: CASAGGYWTYEQYF.

The chain uses TRBV29-1 and TRBJ2-5; 7 bases align to TRBD2. Unmatched junction bases numbered 5, after V lost 4 bases and J lost 0 bases. The CDR3 contains 14 residues. Germline V lookup: CDR1 SQVTM, CDR2 ANQGSEA. The CDR3 DNA reads as TGCAGCGTTGTACTAGCGTCAAACCAAGAGACCCAGTACTTC. The encoded protein is CSVVLASNQETQYF.

This chain uses TRBV19 with TRBJ2-7, with D tentatively TRBD1 (6 bases). Trimming pared 5 bases from V and 0 bases from J, leaving 14 bases between. In germline, CDR1 is LNHDA, CDR2 SQIVND (reference sequence). The CDR3 is 15 residues long. CDR3 sequence reads: CASSYAGQPSYEQYF. The CDR3 DNA reads TGTGCCAGTAGTTATGCAGGACAGCCCTCCTACGAGCAGTACTTC.

The chain links TRBV25-1 to TRBJ2-5; 7 nucleotides match TRBD1. With V trimmed by 10 bases and J by 2 bases, 7 bases remained unmatched. Looked up from germline, CDR1 is MGHDK and CDR2 is SYGVNS. The CDR3 is 13 residues long. CDR3 in amino acids: CATPRRGQETQYF. The CDR3 coding sequence is TGTGCCACACCTCGCAGGGGGCAAGAGACCCAGTACTTC.

This chain links TRBV5-1 with TRBJ1-2; D remains ambiguous. V lost 0 bases and J lost 8, with 11 bases in between. CDR3 length: 13 residues. CDR1 and CDR2 from the germline V gene are SGHRS and YFSETQ. The CDR3 coding sequence is TGCGCCAGCAGCTTGGGTTCGGAGAGAGGCTACACCTTC. Amino acid sequence: CASSLGSERGYTF.

The chain couples TRBV6-7 to TRBJ2-3, with D uncertain. TRBV6-7 is given ORF status, its function remaining uncertain. V shed 0 bases and J shed 0 bases, with 4 bases lying between them. The CDR3 runs to 14 residues. The CDR3 sequence is CASSYSASTDTQYF. CDR3 coding DNA: TGTGCCAGCAGTTACTCAGCGAGCACAGATACGCAGTATTTT.

The V and J genes are TRBV5-1 and TRBJ2-2; D not certain. Germline V lookup: CDR1 SGHRS, CDR2 YFSETQ. The CDR3 contains 15 residues. Deletions cut 1 base from V and 0 bases from J, with 7 bases between. CDR3 residues: CASSLTGPNTGELFF. For the CDR3, the DNA is TGCGCCAGCAGCTTGACGGGCCCGAACACCGGGGAGCTGTTTTTT.

The rearrangement joins TRBV6-1 to TRBJ2-7, with 7 positions matching TRBD2. V lost 8 bases and J lost 0; bases outside the gene matches: 7. CDR3 length equals 14 residues. The germline CDR1 and CDR2 sequences are MNHNS and SASEGT. As DNA, the CDR3 is TGTGCCAGCTGCCTCCGGGACTACTCCTACGAGCAGTACTTC. Protein sequence: CASCLRDYSYEQYF.

This clone has a single count. The chain joins TRBV5-1 to TRBJ2-1; 10 nucleotides line up with TRBD1. The CDR3 sequence is 17 residues long. The V segment lost 4 bases and the J segment 4 bases; nucleotides outside the gene matches: 11. The V gene's germline CDR1 is SGHRS and CDR2 YFSETQ. CDR3 sequence (DNA): TGCGCCAGCAGCCTGAATCCCGGGACAGGGGAGTACAATGAGCAGTTCTTC. Encoded protein: CASSLNPGTGEYNEQFF.

This sequence joins TRBV5-1 and TRBJ2-7; 7 bases match TRBD1. The V gene's germline CDR1 is SGHRS and CDR2 YFSETQ. The V segment lost 4 bases and the J segment 3 bases; nucleotides outside the gene matches: 4. This CDR3 is built from 13 residues. The CDR3 DNA follows: TGCGCCAGCAGCCGGGACAGCCTCTACGAGCAGTACTTC. Its translation is CASSRDSLYEQYF. The entire variable domain, with the rest obtained from reference TRBV5-1 and TRBJ2-7, is as follows: KAGVTQTPRYLIKTRGQQVTLSCSPISGHRSVSWYQQTPGQGLQFLFEYFSETQRNKGNFPGRFSGRQFSNSRSEMNVSTLELGDSALYLCASSRDSLYEQYFGPGTRLTVT.

The genes are TRBV6-5 and TRBJ2-1, with D perhaps assigned TRBD1 or TRBD2 (7 bases each). Germline V gene data show CDR1 as MNHEY and CDR2 as SVGAGI. The CDR3 length is 14 residues. V lost 7 bases to trimming and J lost 10 bases, with 20 bases between them. The CDR3 DNA is TGTGCCAGCACCATGATCAGGGAGGGACAGGAGCAGTTCTTC. Translating gives CASTMIREGQEQFF.

This clone showed up just once. This chain links TRBV6-1 with TRBJ1-2; D unresolved. The CDR3 has 11 amino acids. Per germline, CDR1 MNHNS and CDR2 SASEGT. V lost 3 bases and J 5 bases, leaving 4 bases between the germline ends. The CDR3 reads CASSDDYGYTF. The CDR3, as DNA: TGTGCCAGCAGTGACGATTATGGCTACACCTTC.

The rearrangement joins TRBV11-1 to TRBJ2-7; D may be TRBD1 (6 bases). The CDR3 sequence is 15 residues long. Germline assignment: CDR1 SGHAT and CDR2 FQDESV (reference sequence). V lost 5 bases and J lost 2, with 16 bases in between. The CDR3 reads CASSDDRSVPYEQYF. DNA of the CDR3: TGTGCCAGCAGCGACGACAGGTCAGTCCCCTACGAGCAGTACTTC.

This sequence joins TRBV5-1 and TRBJ2-5, with TRBD1 matching over 12 bases. CDR3 length: 16 residues. Germline values: CDR1 SGHRS, CDR2 YFSETQ. With V trimmed by 4 bases and J by 5 bases, 9 bases remained unmatched. The DNA for the CDR3 is TGCGCCAGCAGCCCTAATCCGGGACAGGGGGCTGAGACCCAGTACTTC. Its protein product is CASSPNPGQGAETQYF.

The genes are TRBV5-1 and TRBJ2-5; no firm D call. The ends were cut back, 4 bases at V and 3 bases at J, with 4 bases in the middle. This CDR3 has 11 amino acids. Germline CDR1 and CDR2: SGHRS and YFSETQ. The DNA for the CDR3 is TGCGCCAGCAGCCTGAAAGAGACCCAGTACTTC. Residues: CASSLKETQYF.

Points on this clone: Other DNA variants within this sample encode the same CDR3. The chain combines TRBV6-1 with TRBJ2-3, with D uncertain. The CDR3 extends over 14 amino acids. In germline, CDR1 is MNHNS, CDR2 SASEGT. The V end was cut by 4 bases, the J end by 1 base, with 9 bases between. CDR3 DNA: TGTGCCAGCAGTGTACTAAGTGGCACAGATACGCAGTATTTT. Its translation: CASSVLSGTDTQYF.

The chain is built from TRBV11-3 and TRBJ2-7, with D possibly TRBD1 on 6 matching bases. Trimming removed 2 bases at V and 5 bases at J, with 10 bases between. This CDR3 is built from 13 residues. CDR1 and CDR2 (germline): SGHNT, YENEEA. The CDR3 sequence is CASSLQGSHEQYF. As DNA, the CDR3 is TGTGCCAGCAGCTTACAGGGGTCCCACGAGCAGTACTTC.

This clone was found once. The CDR3 DNA follows: TGTGCCAGCAGCTCTGCCGGGACTAGCGGTCGCACCGGGGAGCTGTTTTTT. Its translation: CASSSAGTSGRTGELFF. The rearrangement links TRBV5-4 to TRBJ2-2; TRBD2 matches 11 bases. Germline V gene sequence: CDR1 SGHNT, CDR2 YYREEE (reference sequence). The CDR3 loop spans 17 amino acids. Trimming took 3 bases from V and 4 from J; bases not matched to a gene: 8.